These 18 T cell receptor beta chains were all obtained from the same sample, sequenced in a study of CD8 T cells in Susac syndrome. The authors reverse transcribed roughly 0.5 to 1 ug RNA with random hexamers. TCRdb analysed the immunoSEQ multiplex PCR reads with MiXCR anew, one entry per CDR3 protein. The data show about 200,000 distinct CDR3 sequences, roughly 96% seen once. Material for sequencing was CD4+ T cells from PBMCs. Receptor source: a human donor with multiple sclerosis.

The J gene is TRBJ2-1, the V gene TRBV9, with 9 bases fitting TRBD2. Trimming at V came to 2 bases and at J to 4 bases, leaving 7 bases not matched to a gene. The CDR3 spans 16 residues. In germline, CDR1 is SGDLS, CDR2 YYNGEE. DNA for the CDR3: TGTGCCAGCAGCGTTAGTAGCGGGGGCCTATACAATGAGCAGTTCTTC. The encoded protein is CASSVSSGGLYNEQFF. Supplemented by reference TRBV9 and TRBJ2-1, the full variable domain reads DSGVTQTPKHLITATGQRVTLRCSPRSGDLSVYWYQQSLDQGLQFLIQYYNGEERAKGNILERFSAQQFPDLHSELNLSSLELGDSALYFCASSVSSGGLYNEQFFGPGTRLTVL.

This rearrangement joins TRBV29-1 to TRBJ1-2; D not certain. The CDR3 length is 14 residues. The V end lost 4 bases, the J end lost 3 bases, and 15 bases lay between the germline ends. CDR1 is SQVTM, CDR2 ANQGSEA, per germline. This CDR3 is CSVASGRFDYGYTF. The CDR3 DNA reads as TGCAGCGTTGCTTCGGGGAGGTTTGACTATGGCTACACCTTC.

This chain connects TRBV7-3 to TRBJ2-1; D call uncertain. Germline V gene data show CDR1 as SGHTA and CDR2 as FQGTGA. The CDR3 contains 15 residues. The V gene lost 5 bases and the J gene lost 0 bases, with 11 bases spanning the gap. This chain's CDR3 is CASSVRRSSYNEQFF. CDR3 sequence (DNA): TGTGCCAGCAGCGTCCGCCGGAGCTCCTACAATGAGCAGTTCTTC.

A single count supports this clonotype. J is TRBJ2-1 and V is TRBV7-7; D remains ambiguous. The CDR3 totals 15 residues. Germline values: CDR1 SSHAT, CDR2 FNYEAQ (reference sequence). V was trimmed by 2 bases and J by 2 bases, leaving 10 bases between them. The CDR3 sequence is CASSLRVDPYNEQFF. CDR3 nucleotides: TGTGCCAGCAGCTTAAGGGTAGACCCCTACAATGAGCAGTTCTTC.

This chain links TRBV5-6 with TRBJ1-1, with 9 bases identical to TRBD1. CDR1 SGHDT and CDR2 YYEEEE come from the germline V gene. The V segment lost 2 bases and the J segment 7 bases; nucleotides outside the gene matches: 3. There are 13 residues in the CDR3. This CDR3 is CASSLQGALEAFF. The CDR3 DNA sequence: TGTGCCAGCAGCTTACAGGGGGCCCTTGAAGCTTTCTTT.

The V call is TRBV12-5, the J call TRBJ1-5; tentatively, D is TRBD1 (5 bases). The CDR3 has 17 amino acids. Germline assignment: CDR1 LGHNT and CDR2 FRNRAP. V lost 0 bases and J 0 bases, leaving 12 bases between the germline ends. CDR3 nucleotides: TGTGCTAGTGGTTTGGTACTCGGGGGATATAGCAATCAGCCCCAGCATTTT. It codes for CASGLVLGGYSNQPQHF.

This sequence joins TRBV7-9 and TRBJ2-4, with D unclear. V lost 4 bases, J lost 1 base, and 17 bases lay in between. CDR1 is SEHNR and CDR2 is FQNEAQ in the germline V gene (reference sequence). The CDR3 has 17 residues. CDR3 loop: CASSSITDSPAKNIQYF. Written as DNA, the CDR3 is TGTGCCAGCAGCTCCATTACCGACTCGCCGGCCAAAAACATTCAGTACTTC.

The chain uses TRBV29-1 and TRBJ2-5, with D possibly TRBD2 on 6 matching bases. V was pared by 1 base and J by 4 bases, with 16 bases between. The CDR3 spans 15 residues. From germline, CDR1 is SQVTM and CDR2 ANQGSEA. The CDR3 nucleotides are TGCAGCGTTGAAGGCCGGAGGGACTTGGTAGAGACCCAGTACTTC. It is translated as CSVEGRRDLVETQYF.

This sequence joins TRBV3-1 and TRBJ2-4, with a weak D call TRBD2 (6 bases). Trimming shortened V by 0 bases and J by 1 base, and 19 bases separated the two germline ends. The CDR3 consists of 19 residues. The germline CDR1 and CDR2 sequences are LGHDT and YNNKEL (reference sequence). The chain's CDR3 is CASSQDLPWRDFAKNIQYF. CDR3 in DNA: TGTGCCAGCAGCCAAGATTTGCCCTGGAGGGACTTTGCCAAAAACATTCAGTACTTC.

V gene TRBV27 combines with J gene TRBJ2-5; the D gene could be TRBD1 or TRBD2 (6 bases each). Per the germline V gene, CDR1 is MNHEY and CDR2 is SMNVEV (reference sequence). The CDR3 extends over 15 amino acids. Trimming left V 3 bases short and J 5 bases short, with 16 bases between. CDR3 sequence (DNA): TGTGCCAGCAGTTTTAAGGGGGGATCGGTGGAGACCCAGTACTTC. It translates to CASSFKGGSVETQYF.

The chain joins TRBV24-1 to TRBJ1-2; possible D gene TRBD1, 6 bases. The CDR3 runs to 14 residues. V lost 5 bases and J 8 bases, leaving 17 bases between the germline ends. Germline assignment: CDR1 KGHDR and CDR2 SFDVKD. CDR3 nucleotide sequence: TGTGCCACCAGTGGTTCGACAGGACATTGGGGCTACACCTTC. It specifies CATSGSTGHWGYTF.

The chain links TRBV12-3 or TRBV12-4 to TRBJ2-7, with unresolved D. CDR3 length equals 12 residues. V was pared by 4 bases and J by 2 bases, with 6 bases between. CDR3 in amino acids: CASSWGPYEQYF. The CDR3 DNA follows: TGTGCCAGCAGTTGGGGTCCCTACGAGCAGTACTTC.

The V call is TRBV20-1, the J call TRBJ1-1, with D possibly TRBD1 on 5 matching bases. Germline V CDR1 and CDR2: DFQATT, SNEGSKA (reference sequence). V shed 1 base and J shed 0 bases, with 9 bases lying between them. The CDR3 extends over 14 amino acids. In DNA form, the CDR3 reads TGCAGTGCTAGAGTAGGGGCCTTGAACACTGAAGCTTTCTTT. This sequence encodes CSARVGALNTEAFF.

V and J are TRBV6-5 and TRBJ1-2; D gene uncertain. The CDR3 is 11 amino acids. The germline V gene encodes CDR1 MNHEY and CDR2 SVGAGI. V shed 2 bases and J shed 10 bases, with 8 bases lying between them. DNA for the CDR3: TGTGCCAGCAGTTACCTCGGGGACTACACCTTC. Its translation: CASSYLGDYTF.

The genes are TRBV20-1 and TRBJ2-1, with TRBD2 as a possible D gene (5 bases). V was cut by 6 bases and J by 5 bases, with 14 bases left in between. CDR3 length: 13 residues. Germline V gene data show CDR1 as DFQATT and CDR2 as SNEGSKA (reference sequence). The CDR3 DNA sequence: TGCAGTGCCGGAGCGGTATGGGACAATGAGCAGTTCTTC. It translates to CSAGAVWDNEQFF.

This clonotype has just one count. The V call is TRBV18, the J call TRBJ1-2, with 9 positions matching TRBD1. V was clipped by 5 bases and J by 3 bases; unmatched bases: 7. CDR3 length: 15 residues. The germline gives CDR1 KGHSH, CDR2 LQKENI. The CDR3: CASSKGDRADYGYTF. The CDR3 nucleotides are TGTGCCAGCTCAAAAGGGGACAGGGCGGACTATGGCTACACCTTC.

V and J are TRBV14 and TRBJ2-7; D is unresolved. Trimming left V 4 bases short and J 6 bases short, with 16 bases between. CDR1 SGHDN and CDR2 FVKESK come from the germline V gene. The CDR3 totals 14 residues. The CDR3 bases are TGTGCCAGCAGCCCCAGGCAACTCTATGCCGAGCAGTACTTC. This sequence encodes CASSPRQLYAEQYF.

The rearrangement joins TRBV11-1 to TRBJ2-1, with D perhaps TRBD2 (6 bases). Between the trimmed V and J ends, which lost 5 bases and 5 bases, there was a span of 19 bases. This CDR3 comprises 16 residues. Germline V CDR1 and CDR2: SGHAT, FQDESV (reference sequence). The CDR3 protein is CASSLGGAGSHNEQFF. CDR3 sequence (DNA): TGTGCCAGCAGCCTAGGCGGGGCGGGAAGTCACAATGAGCAGTTCTTC.